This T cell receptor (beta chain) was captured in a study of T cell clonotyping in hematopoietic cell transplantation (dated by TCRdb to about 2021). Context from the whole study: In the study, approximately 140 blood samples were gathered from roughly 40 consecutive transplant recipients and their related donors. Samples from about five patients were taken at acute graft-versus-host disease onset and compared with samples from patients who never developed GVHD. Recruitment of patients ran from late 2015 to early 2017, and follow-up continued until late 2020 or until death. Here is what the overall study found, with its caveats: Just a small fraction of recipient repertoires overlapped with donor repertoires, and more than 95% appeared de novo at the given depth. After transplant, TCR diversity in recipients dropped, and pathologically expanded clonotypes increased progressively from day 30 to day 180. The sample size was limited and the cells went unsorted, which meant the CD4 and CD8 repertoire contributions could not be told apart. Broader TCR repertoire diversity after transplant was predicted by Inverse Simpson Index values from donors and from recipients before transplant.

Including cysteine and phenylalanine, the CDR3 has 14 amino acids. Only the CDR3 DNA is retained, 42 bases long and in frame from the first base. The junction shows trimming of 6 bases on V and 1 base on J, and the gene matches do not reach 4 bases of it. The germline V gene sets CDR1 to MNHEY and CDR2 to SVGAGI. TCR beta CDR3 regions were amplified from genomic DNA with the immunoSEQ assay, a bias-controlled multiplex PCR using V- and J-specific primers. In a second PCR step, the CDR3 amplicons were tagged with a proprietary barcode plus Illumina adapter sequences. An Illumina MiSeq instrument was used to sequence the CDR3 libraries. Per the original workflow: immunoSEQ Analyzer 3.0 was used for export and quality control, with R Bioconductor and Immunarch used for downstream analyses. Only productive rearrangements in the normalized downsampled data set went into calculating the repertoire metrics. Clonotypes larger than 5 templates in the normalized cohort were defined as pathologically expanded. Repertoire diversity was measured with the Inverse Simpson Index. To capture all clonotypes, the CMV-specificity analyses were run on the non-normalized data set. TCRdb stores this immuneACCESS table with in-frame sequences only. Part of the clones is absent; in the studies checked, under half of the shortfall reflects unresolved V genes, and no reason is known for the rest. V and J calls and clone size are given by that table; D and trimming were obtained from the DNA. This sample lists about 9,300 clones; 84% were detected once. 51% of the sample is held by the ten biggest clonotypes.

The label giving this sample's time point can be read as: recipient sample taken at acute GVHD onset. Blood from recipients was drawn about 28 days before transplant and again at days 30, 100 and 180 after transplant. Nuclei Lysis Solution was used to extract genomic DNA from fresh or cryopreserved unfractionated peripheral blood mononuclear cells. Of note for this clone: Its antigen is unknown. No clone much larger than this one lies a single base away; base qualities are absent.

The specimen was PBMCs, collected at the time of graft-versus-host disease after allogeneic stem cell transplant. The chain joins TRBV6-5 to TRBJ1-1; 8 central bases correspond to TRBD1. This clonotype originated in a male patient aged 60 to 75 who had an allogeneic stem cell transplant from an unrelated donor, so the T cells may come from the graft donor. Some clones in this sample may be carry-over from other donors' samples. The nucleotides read TGTGCCAGCAGACGACAGGGGAGGAACACTGAAGCTTTCTTT. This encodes CASRRQGRNTEAFF.